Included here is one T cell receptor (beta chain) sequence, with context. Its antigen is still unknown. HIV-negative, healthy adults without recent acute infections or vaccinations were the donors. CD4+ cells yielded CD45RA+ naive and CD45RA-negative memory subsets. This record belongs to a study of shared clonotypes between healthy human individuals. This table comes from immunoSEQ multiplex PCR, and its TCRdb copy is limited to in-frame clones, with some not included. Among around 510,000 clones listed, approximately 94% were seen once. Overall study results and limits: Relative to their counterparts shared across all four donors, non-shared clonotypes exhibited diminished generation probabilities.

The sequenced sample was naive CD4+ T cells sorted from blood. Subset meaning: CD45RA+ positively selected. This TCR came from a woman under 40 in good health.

The CDR3 sequence: CASRQGASSGGYNEQFF. The DNA for the CDR3 is TGTGCCAGCAGACAAGGGGCCTCTAGCGGGGGATACAATGAGCAGTTCTTC. The chain couples TRBV2 to TRBJ2-1, with 10 positions matching TRBD2. The V and J ends lost 6 bases and 4 bases, in that order; junction bases with no gene match: 12. CDR1 is SNHLY, CDR2 FYNNEI, per germline. This CDR3 contains 17 residues.